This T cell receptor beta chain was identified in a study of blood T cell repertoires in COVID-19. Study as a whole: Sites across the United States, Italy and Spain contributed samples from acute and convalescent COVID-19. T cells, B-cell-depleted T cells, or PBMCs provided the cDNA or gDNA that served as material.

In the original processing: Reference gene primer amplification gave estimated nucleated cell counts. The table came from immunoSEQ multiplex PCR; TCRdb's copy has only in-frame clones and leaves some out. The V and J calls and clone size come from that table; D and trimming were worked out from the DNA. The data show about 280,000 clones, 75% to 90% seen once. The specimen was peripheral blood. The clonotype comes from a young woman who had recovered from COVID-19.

The CDR3 DNA is TGCGCCAGCAGCAGGACTAATGAAAAACTGTTTTTT. Protein: CASSRTNEKLFF. The chain uses TRBV10-2 and TRBJ1-4; D is ambiguous. From germline, CDR1 is WSHSY and CDR2 SAAADI. V gave up 6 bases and J gave up 2 bases, with 4 bases separating them. The CDR3 has 12 amino acids.